This entry lists 31 T cell receptor beta chains sequenced from one sample in a study of early T cells in non-severe SARS-CoV-2 infection. TCRdb recomputed calls from the 5' RACE reads with MiXCR, one row per CDR3 protein. The sample yields tens of thousands of distinct CDR3 sequences, approximately 12% seen once. The sequencing here drew on whole blood, taken at baseline. The receptors come from an adult who was a healthcare worker with PCR-confirmed SARS-CoV-2 infection or an uninfected control (not recorded which).

This chain connects TRBV24-1 to TRBJ2-3; D is perhaps TRBD1 (6 bases). This CDR3 has 13 amino acids. Trimming took off 9 bases at V and 6 bases at J, with 15 bases between the two ends. Germline CDR1 is KGHDR and CDR2 is SFDVKD. The chain's CDR3 is CATGSQGTDTQYF. The CDR3 nucleotides are TGTGCCACCGGTTCACAGGGTACCGATACGCAGTATTTT.

This clonotype was counted between two and nine times. This chain uses TRBV20-1 with TRBJ2-5; D might be TRBD2 (6 bases). The ends were cut back, 3 bases at V and 1 base at J, with 18 bases in the middle. This CDR3 is built from 16 residues. CDR1 is DFQATT and CDR2 is SNEGSKA in the germline V gene (reference sequence). CDR3 sequence reads: CSASRDSAAGQETQYF. CDR3 DNA sequence: TGCAGTGCTAGCCGGGACTCCGCCGCGGGCCAAGAGACCCAGTACTTC.

There are a few counts of this clonotype. The chain links TRBV7-3 to TRBJ1-1; D gene unclear. Trimming stripped 3 bases from V and 1 base from J, with 6 bases between. The germline CDR1 and CDR2 sequences are SGHTA and FQGTGA. The CDR3 extends over 13 amino acids. The CDR3 bases are TGTGCCAGCAGCTTGACACGGAACACTGAAGCTTTCTTT. Amino acids: CASSLTRNTEAFF. Together with reference TRBV7-3 and TRBJ1-1, the CDR3 gives the full variable domain: GAGVSQTPSNKVTEKGKYVELRCDPISGHTALYWYRQSLGQGPEFLIYFQGTGAADDSGLPNDRFFAVRPEGSVSTLKIQRTERGDSAVYLCASSLTRNTEAFFGQGTRLTVV.

This clonotype was detected a few times. V is TRBV10-2 and J is TRBJ1-4; D unresolved. The CDR3 totals 15 residues. V was trimmed by 8 bases and J by 8 bases, leaving 21 bases between them. The germline V gene encodes CDR1 WSHSY and CDR2 SAAADI. DNA of the CDR3: TGCGCCAGCCTAGGGAACTCCTGGAGGCGGGAAAAACTGTTTTTT. Its protein is CASLGNSWRREKLFF.

The table lists this clonotype with a few counts. The rearrangement joins TRBV12-3 or TRBV12-4 to TRBJ1-6; no firm D call. V dropped 6 bases and J dropped 10 bases, with 22 bases sitting between them. This CDR3 has 16 residues. CDR3 region: CASSQKHPNSPSPLHF. The CDR3 DNA sequence: TGTGCCAGCAGCCAAAAACACCCGAATTCACCGTCACCCCTCCACTTT.

This clonotype came up many times. The chain is built from TRBV4-1 and TRBJ2-7; the match to TRBD1 covers 11 bases. CDR1 is MGHRA, CDR2 YSYEKL, per germline. J was trimmed by 3 bases and V by 1 base; bases with no gene match: 8. There are 17 residues in the CDR3. CDR3 DNA: TGCGCCAGCAGCCAAGCCCGAACCGGGACAGGGGGCTACGAGCAGTACTTC. It translates to CASSQARTGTGGYEQYF.

V usage is TRBV13 and J usage is TRBJ2-7; 8 bases agree with TRBD2. V shed 5 bases, J shed 9 bases, and the junction held 15 bases outside the gene matches. This CDR3 is built from 15 residues. Germline values: CDR1 PRHDT, CDR2 FYEKMQ (reference sequence). CDR3 nucleotide sequence: TGTGCCAGCAGCCCAAGTCGGGGGGGACGGAACGTGCAGTACTTC. Encoded protein: CASSPSRGGRNVQYF.

The CDR3 reads CASVGTATNEKLFF. In nucleotides, the CDR3 is TGTGCCAGTGTGGGAACCGCAACTAATGAAAAACTGTTTTTT. This sequence joins TRBV19 and TRBJ1-4, with unresolved D. The CDR3 consists of 14 residues. V was clipped by 8 bases and J by 0 bases, with 10 bases between them. Per germline, CDR1 LNHDA and CDR2 SQIVND (reference sequence).

Turning to this clonotype: A junction boundary mismatches the germline segment, possibly from a read error. CDR3 region: CSASPVDRDNYKQYF. Written as DNA, the CDR3 is TGCAGTGCTAGCCCCGTTGACAGGGACAACTACAAGCAGTACTTC. The gene calls are TRBV20-1 and TRBJ2-7; 7 bases align to TRBD1. There are 15 residues in the CDR3. Germline CDR1 reads DFQATT; CDR2 reads SNEGSKA (reference sequence).

This clonotype was counted between two and nine times. This chain links TRBV24-1 with TRBJ2-1; D remains unclear. This CDR3 spans 12 amino acids. V was clipped by 4 bases and J by 8 bases, with 8 bases between them. The germline V gene has CDR1 KGHDR and CDR2 SFDVKD. In nucleotides, the CDR3 is TGTGCCACCAGTGACCAACGGCATGAGCAGTTCTTC. It translates to CATSDQRHEQFF.

The chain joins TRBV19 to TRBJ1-5; D remains ambiguous. V was pared by 7 bases and J by 7 bases, with 17 bases between. This CDR3 region has 14 residues. Germline V gene sequence: CDR1 LNHDA, CDR2 SQIVND (reference sequence). The CDR3 loop is CASTTSATGQPQHF. The CDR3, as DNA: TGTGCCAGTACTACTTCCGCAACTGGACAGCCCCAGCATTTT.

This clonotype was observed at least ten times. This chain connects TRBV11-2 to TRBJ2-7; the D gene is possibly TRBD2 (6 bases). Between the trimmed V and J ends, which lost 7 bases and 3 bases, there was a span of 16 bases. The length of the CDR3 is 14 residues. CDR1 SGHAT and CDR2 FQNNGV come from the germline V gene. The CDR3 here is CASTERGLLYEQYF. Here the CDR3 DNA reads TGTGCCAGCACCGAAAGGGGACTGCTCTACGAGCAGTACTTC.

This clonotype turned up a few times. The rearrangement uses TRBV11-2 and TRBJ2-5; the D is unclear. The CDR3 loop spans 11 amino acids. The germline V gene encodes CDR1 SGHAT and CDR2 FQNNGV. Trimming took 1 base from V and 9 from J, leaving 6 bases between them. For the CDR3, the DNA is TGTGCCAGCAGCTTAGGAGCCGCCCAGTACTTC. Amino acid sequence: CASSLGAAQYF.

At least ten counts were recorded for this clonotype. This chain links TRBV3-1 with TRBJ2-3, with D perhaps TRBD1 (5 bases). The CDR3 runs 14 residues. V was shortened by 6 bases and J by 6 bases, with 16 bases between the two germline ends. Germline V gene data show CDR1 as LGHDT and CDR2 as YNNKEL (reference sequence). The CDR3: CASRQDRFGDTQYF. The DNA for the CDR3 is TGTGCCAGCAGACAGGACCGCTTCGGGGATACGCAGTATTTT.

This clonotype was seen repeatedly, ten times or more. The V call is TRBV7-8, the J call TRBJ2-1; perhaps TRBD2 as D (5 bases). V was pared by 0 bases and J by 11 bases, with 14 bases between. The CDR3 spans 14 residues. Per germline, CDR1 SGHVS and CDR2 FQNEAQ. Written as DNA, the CDR3 is TGTGCCAGCAGCTTAGCTGAACTAGTTTCAAAGCAGTTCTTC. Its translation: CASSLAELVSKQFF.

The chain couples TRBV9 to TRBJ1-3; the D is unclear. The CDR3 spans 16 residues. Germline V gene sequence: CDR1 SGDLS, CDR2 YYNGEE. Trimming removed 3 bases from V and 4 bases from J, with 17 bases in between. CDR3 bases: TGTGCCAGCAGCGCCCCGCAAACGGGCACGGGAAACACCATATATTTT. It is translated as CASSAPQTGTGNTIYF.

The chain uses TRBV4-1 and TRBJ2-1, with D perhaps matching TRBD1 (6 bases). CDR1 is MGHRA, CDR2 YSYEKL, per germline. V was pared by 4 bases and J by 4 bases, with 20 bases between. CDR3 length: 17 residues. CDR3 sequence (DNA): TGCGCCAGCAGCCTAAAGGTACAGGGTATCGTATACAATGAGCAGTTCTTC. It translates to CASSLKVQGIVYNEQFF.

This clonotype was seen more than once but under ten times. This chain uses TRBV30 with TRBJ2-4, with 8 bases matching TRBD1. Germline trimming cut 3 bases from V and 1 base from J; bases unmatched to any gene: 17. The V gene's germline CDR1 is GTSNPN and CDR2 SVGIG (reference sequence). The CDR3 has 19 residues. CDR3 nucleotide sequence: TGTGCCTGGAGCCACCCGACAGGGGTTTGGGGTCCGGCCAAAAACATTCAGTACTTC. Translated, it gives CAWSHPTGVWGPAKNIQYF.

The chain employs TRBV20-1 and TRBJ2-7; 8 nucleotides align to TRBD1. V gave up 3 bases and J gave up 0 bases; unmatched junction bases: 4. Germline assignment: CDR1 DFQATT and CDR2 SNEGSKA (reference sequence). This CDR3 comprises 14 residues. The CDR3 region has the DNA TGCAGTGCTAGTCGTCAGGGGGCCTCCTACGAGCAGTACTTC. Translating it yields CSASRQGASYEQYF.

This clonotype has ten or more counts. The V gene is TRBV18, the J gene TRBJ2-7; 11 nucleotides agree with TRBD1. Looked up from germline, CDR1 is KGHSH and CDR2 is LQKENI. The CDR3 extends over 16 amino acids. V dropped 5 bases and J dropped 6; count of bases not matched to a gene: 12. CDR3: CASSIRPGTGGGEQYF. DNA for the CDR3: TGTGCCAGCTCAATCAGACCCGGGACAGGGGGTGGCGAGCAGTACTTC.

This clonotype has ten or more counts. The CDR3, as DNA: TGTGCCAGCAGCTTACCCGGCTTGGCAGGAGGTAACAATGAGCAGTTCTTC. This translates into CASSLPGLAGGNNEQFF. The rearrangement links TRBV7-9 to TRBJ2-1; weak D call: TRBD2 (5 bases). The germline V gene has CDR1 SEHNR and CDR2 FQNEAQ (reference sequence). The CDR3 has 17 amino acids. The ends were cut back, 2 bases at V and 5 bases at J, with 19 bases in the middle.

The rearrangement joins TRBV3-1 to TRBJ2-1, with 14 bases fitting TRBD2. The CDR3 loop spans 15 amino acids. Trimming at V came to 0 bases and at J to 8 bases, leaving 0 bases not matched to a gene. In germline, CDR1 is LGHDT, CDR2 YNNKEL (reference sequence). The CDR3 loop reads CASSQEGLAGDEQFF. The CDR3 DNA reads TGTGCCAGCAGCCAAGAGGGACTAGCGGGAGATGAGCAGTTCTTC.

This clonotype occurred a few times. The chain links TRBV27 to TRBJ2-1; no clear D. There are 15 residues in the CDR3. V was clipped by 2 bases and J by 1 base, with 9 bases between them. In germline, CDR1 is MNHEY, CDR2 SMNVEV (reference sequence). The CDR3 region is CASSLGAPSYNEQFF. In nucleotides, the CDR3 is TGTGCCAGCAGTTTAGGCGCCCCGTCCTACAATGAGCAGTTCTTC.

Details on this clonotype: At one end the junction does not follow the germline gene, possibly because of a read error. The chain combines TRBV12-3 or TRBV12-4 with TRBJ1-6, with D possibly being TRBD1 (6 bases). The CDR3 extends over 15 amino acids. The CDR3 sequence: CASRLGGVGNSPLHF. The DNA of the CDR3 is TGTGCCAGCAGGTTAGGGGGGGTAGGGAATTCACCCCTCCACTTT.

The chain recombines TRBV6-5 with TRBJ2-1, with D perhaps given as TRBD1 or TRBD2 (5 bases each). V gave up 6 bases and J gave up 7 bases, with 7 bases separating them. CDR1 is MNHEY, CDR2 SVGAGI, per germline. The CDR3 loop spans 11 amino acids. CDR3 sequence (DNA): TGTGCCAGCAGGAGGGGAAATGAGCAGTTCTTC. Translation: CASRRGNEQFF.

The chain links TRBV19 to TRBJ2-2; D remains unclear. CDR1 LNHDA and CDR2 SQIVND come from the germline V gene (reference sequence). The CDR3 has 14 amino acids. The V end was cut by 8 bases, the J end by 0 bases, with 10 bases between. CDR3 region: CASSAYSNTGELFF. The CDR3 region has the DNA TGTGCCAGTTCAGCTTATTCGAACACCGGGGAGCTGTTTTTT.

This sequence joins TRBV6-5 and TRBJ1-1; possible D gene TRBD1, 5 bases. The CDR3 has 14 amino acids. Trimming shortened V by 6 bases and J by 2 bases, and 13 bases separated the two germline ends. Per germline, CDR1 MNHEY and CDR2 SVGAGI. CDR3 DNA sequence: TGTGCCAGCAGCCGCCAAGGACACAACACTGAAGCTTTCTTT. Translating gives CASSRQGHNTEAFF.

This clonotype was seen a few times. Its ends do not fully match the called genes, so a read error is possible. The gene calls are TRBV6-1 and TRBJ2-1, with D possibly matching TRBD2 (5 bases). Germline lookup yields CDR1 MNHNS and CDR2 SASEGT. There are 11 residues in the CDR3. DNA of the CDR3: TGCGGGGTGGGGTCCTACAATGAGCAGTTCTTC. Its protein product is CGVGSYNEQFF.

In its sample, this clonotype was seen a few times. This chain connects TRBV12-5 to TRBJ1-1; D is possibly TRBD1 (5 bases). The germline V gene encodes CDR1 LGHNT and CDR2 FRNRAP. The CDR3 contains 13 residues. V was cut by 2 bases and J by 6 bases, with 10 bases left in between. The CDR3 nucleotides are TGTGCTAGTGGTTTGCTAGCGGGGGCTGAAGCTTTCTTT. It codes for CASGLLAGAEAFF.

The chain couples TRBV6-5 to TRBJ1-6; possibly TRBD1 for D (5 bases). The CDR3 consists of 17 residues. Germline values: CDR1 MNHEY, CDR2 SVGAGI. The ends were cut back, 0 bases at V and 1 base at J, with 10 bases in the middle. The CDR3, as DNA: TGTGCCAGCAGTTACTCTAGCGAGGGGTCCTATAATTCACCCCTCCACTTT. Translation: CASSYSSEGSYNSPLHF.

This clonotype was seen repeatedly, ten times or more. V usage is TRBV11-2 and J usage is TRBJ2-1, with TRBD2 identical over 13 bases. The CDR3 loop spans 18 amino acids. V shed 5 bases, J shed 4 bases, and the junction held 11 bases outside the gene matches. Germline-derived CDR1 and CDR2 are SGHAT and FQNNGV. CDR3 sequence (DNA): TGTGCCAGCAGCCCGGGACTAGCGGGATTAATCGTATACAATGAGCAGTTCTTC. Protein sequence: CASSPGLAGLIVYNEQFF.